What follows describes a single TCR beta chain. This entry belongs to a study of beta chain features in type 1 diabetes. TCRB transcripts that were expressed got sequenced, as all of the isolated RNA had been reverse transcribed. TCRdb's copy holds only in-frame clones and misses some; the assay was immunoSEQ multiplex PCR. Among 150,000 to 190,000 clones listed, 8.1% were seen once. Per the germline V gene, CDR1 is SGHTA and CDR2 is FQGNSA. This CDR3 comprises 13 residues. V lost 4 bases and J 2 bases, leaving 8 bases between the germline ends. The sequenced material came from central memory CD4+ T cells from blood. The J gene is TRBJ2-5, the V gene TRBV7-2, with a tentative D call TRBD1 (5 bases). The receptor's source is a man between 18 and 35 years old in good health. The CDR3 loop is CASSYRYQETQYF. The DNA of the CDR3 is TGTGCCAGCAGCTACAGGTATCAAGAGACCCAGTACTTC.